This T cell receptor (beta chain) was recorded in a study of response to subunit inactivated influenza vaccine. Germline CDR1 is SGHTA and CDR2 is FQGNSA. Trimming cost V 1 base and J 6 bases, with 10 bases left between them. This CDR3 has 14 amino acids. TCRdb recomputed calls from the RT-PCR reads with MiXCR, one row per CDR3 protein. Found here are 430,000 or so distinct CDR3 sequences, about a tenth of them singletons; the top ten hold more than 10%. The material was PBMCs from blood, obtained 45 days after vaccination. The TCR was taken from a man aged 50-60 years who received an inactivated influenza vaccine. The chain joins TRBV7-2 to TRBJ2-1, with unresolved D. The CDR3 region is CASSLGSPSNEQFF. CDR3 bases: TGTGCCAGCAGCTTAGGATCCCCGTCCAATGAGCAGTTCTTC.